These 3 T cell receptor beta chains came from one sample sequenced in a study of T cell responses to AZD1222 COVID-19 vaccine. Sequencing was performed with immunoSEQ multiplex PCR; in TCRdb, only in-frame clones are kept and a portion is missing. The sample yields some 50,000 clones, roughly 80% seen once. The specimen was peripheral blood, collected on day 0 of MenACWY control vaccination. These receptors came from an adult in good health.

This sequence joins TRBV11-2 and TRBJ1-1; D gene uncertain. The CDR3 runs 15 residues. V gave up 5 bases and J gave up 0 bases, with 13 bases separating them. Germline lookup yields CDR1 SGHAT and CDR2 FQNNGV. CDR3: CASSARLTVNTEAFF. CDR3 sequence (DNA): TGTGCCAGCAGCGCAAGGTTAACAGTGAACACTGAAGCTTTCTTT. Using reference TRBV11-2 and TRBJ1-1 for the parts outside the CDR3, the full variable domain is EAGVAQSPRYKIIEKRQSVAFWCNPISGHATLYWYQQILGQGPKLLIQFQNNGVVDDSQLPKDRFSAERLKGVDSTLKIQPAKLEDSAVYLCASSARLTVNTEAFFGQGTRLTVV.

In DNA, the CDR3 is TGTGCCAGCGGTGGTGGTTCGGCAGGACTTTCCTACGAGCAGTACTTC. Its protein is CASGGGSAGLSYEQYF. The chain couples TRBV28 to TRBJ2-7; possibly TRBD2 for D (5 bases). This CDR3 is built from 16 residues. Trimming removed 8 bases from V and 1 base from J, with 21 bases in between. Germline values: CDR1 MDHEN, CDR2 SYDVKM.

The genes are TRBV9 and TRBJ2-3; 12 nucleotides align to TRBD2. In germline, CDR1 is SGDLS, CDR2 YYNGEE. The V segment lost 0 bases and the J segment 4 bases; nucleotides outside the gene matches: 0. This CDR3 spans 15 amino acids. The CDR3 is CASSVGLAGADTQYF. CDR3 in DNA: TGTGCCAGCAGCGTAGGACTAGCGGGGGCAGATACGCAGTATTTT.